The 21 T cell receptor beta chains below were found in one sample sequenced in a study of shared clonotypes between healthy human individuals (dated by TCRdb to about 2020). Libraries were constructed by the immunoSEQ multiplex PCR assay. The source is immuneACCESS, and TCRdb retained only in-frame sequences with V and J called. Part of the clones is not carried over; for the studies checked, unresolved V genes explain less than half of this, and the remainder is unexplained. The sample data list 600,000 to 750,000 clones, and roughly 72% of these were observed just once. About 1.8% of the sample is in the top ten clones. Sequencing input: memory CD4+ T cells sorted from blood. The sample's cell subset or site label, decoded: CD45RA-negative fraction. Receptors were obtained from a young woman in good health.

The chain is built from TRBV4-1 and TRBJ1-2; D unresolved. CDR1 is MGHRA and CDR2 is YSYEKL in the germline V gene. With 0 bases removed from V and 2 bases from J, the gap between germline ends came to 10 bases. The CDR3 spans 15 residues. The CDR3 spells CASSQDLSTNYGYTF. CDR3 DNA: TGCGCCAGCAGCCAAGATCTCTCGACCAACTATGGCTACACCTTC.

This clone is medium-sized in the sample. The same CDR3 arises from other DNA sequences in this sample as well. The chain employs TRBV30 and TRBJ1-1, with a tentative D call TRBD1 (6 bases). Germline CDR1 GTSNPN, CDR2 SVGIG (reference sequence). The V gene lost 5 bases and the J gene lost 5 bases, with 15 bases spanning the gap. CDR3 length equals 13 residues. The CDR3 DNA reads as TGTGCCTGGTATGGGACCCAGGGGACTGAAGCTTTCTTT. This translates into CAWYGTQGTEAFF.

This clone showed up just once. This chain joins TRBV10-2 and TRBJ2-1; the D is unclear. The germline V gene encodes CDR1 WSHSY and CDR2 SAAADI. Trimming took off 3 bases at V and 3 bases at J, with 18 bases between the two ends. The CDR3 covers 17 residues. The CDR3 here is CASSESPPQTHYNEQFF. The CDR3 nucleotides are TGCGCCAGCAGTGAATCGCCACCACAGACTCACTACAATGAGCAGTTCTTC.

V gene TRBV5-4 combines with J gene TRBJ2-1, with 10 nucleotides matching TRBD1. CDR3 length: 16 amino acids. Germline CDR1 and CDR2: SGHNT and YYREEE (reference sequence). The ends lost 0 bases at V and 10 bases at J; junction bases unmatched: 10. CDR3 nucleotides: TGTGCCAGCAGCTTGGTTTCGAGACAGGGGGCGCGGGAGCAGTTCTTC. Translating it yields CASSLVSRQGAREQFF. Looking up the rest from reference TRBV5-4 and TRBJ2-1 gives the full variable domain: ETGVTQSPTHLIKTRGQQVTLRCSSQSGHNTVSWYQQALGQGPQFIFQYYREEENGRGNFPPRFSGLQFPNYSSELNVNALELDDSALYLCASSLVSRQGAREQFFGPGTRLTVL.

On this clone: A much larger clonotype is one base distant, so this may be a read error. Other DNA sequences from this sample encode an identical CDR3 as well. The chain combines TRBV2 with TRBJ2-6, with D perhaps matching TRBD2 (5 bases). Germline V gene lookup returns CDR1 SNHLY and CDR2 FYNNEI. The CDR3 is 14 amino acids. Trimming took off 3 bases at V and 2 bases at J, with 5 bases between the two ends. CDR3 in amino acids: CASSERAGANVLTF. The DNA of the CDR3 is TGTGCCAGCAGTGAGAGGGCTGGGGCCAACGTCCTGACTTTC.

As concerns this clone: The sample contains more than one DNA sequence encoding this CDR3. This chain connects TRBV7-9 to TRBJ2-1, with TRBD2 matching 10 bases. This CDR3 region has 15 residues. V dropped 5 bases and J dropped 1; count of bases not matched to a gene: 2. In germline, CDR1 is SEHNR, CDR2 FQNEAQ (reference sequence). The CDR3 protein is CASSPGLASYNEQFF. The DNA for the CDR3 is TGTGCCAGCAGCCCGGGACTAGCGTCCTACAATGAGCAGTTCTTC.

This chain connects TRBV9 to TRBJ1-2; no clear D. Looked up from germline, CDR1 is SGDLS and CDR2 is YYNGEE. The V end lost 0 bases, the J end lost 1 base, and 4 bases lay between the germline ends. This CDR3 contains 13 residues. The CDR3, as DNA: TGTGCCAGCAGCGTAGGAAATAACTATGGCTACACCTTC. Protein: CASSVGNNYGYTF. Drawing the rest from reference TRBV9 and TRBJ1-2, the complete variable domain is DSGVTQTPKHLITATGQRVTLRCSPRSGDLSVYWYQQSLDQGLQFLIQYYNGEERAKGNILERFSAQQFPDLHSELNLSSLELGDSALYFCASSVGNNYGYTFGSGTRLTVV.

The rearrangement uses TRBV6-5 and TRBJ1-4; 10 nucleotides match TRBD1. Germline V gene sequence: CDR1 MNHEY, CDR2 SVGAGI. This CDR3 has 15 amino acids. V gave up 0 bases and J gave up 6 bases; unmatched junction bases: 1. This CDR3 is CASSYSGTGDEKLFF. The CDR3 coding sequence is TGTGCCAGCAGTTACTCGGGGACAGGGGATGAAAAACTGTTTTTT.

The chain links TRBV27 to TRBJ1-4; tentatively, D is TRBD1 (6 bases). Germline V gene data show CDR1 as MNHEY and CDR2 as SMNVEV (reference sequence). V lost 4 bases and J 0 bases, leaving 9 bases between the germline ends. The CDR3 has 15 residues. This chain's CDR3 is CASSSAGATNEKLFF. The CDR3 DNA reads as TGTGCCAGCAGTTCGGCAGGGGCAACTAATGAAAAACTGTTTTTT.

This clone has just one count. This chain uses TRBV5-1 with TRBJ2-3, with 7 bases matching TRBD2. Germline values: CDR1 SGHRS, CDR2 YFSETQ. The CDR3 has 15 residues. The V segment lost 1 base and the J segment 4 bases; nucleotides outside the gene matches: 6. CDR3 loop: CASSLMLAAADTQYF. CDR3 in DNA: TGCGCCAGCAGCTTGATGCTAGCGGCAGCAGATACGCAGTATTTT.

The CDR3 region is CASSPGPWREVGDTQYF. In DNA, the CDR3 is TGCGCCAGCAGCCCCGGTCCGTGGCGGGAGGTTGGAGATACGCAGTATTTT. The chain recombines TRBV4-1 with TRBJ2-3, with 8 bases lining up with TRBD2. Germline CDR1 MGHRA, CDR2 YSYEKL. Unmatched junction bases numbered 14, after V lost 4 bases and J lost 5 bases. The CDR3 consists of 17 residues.

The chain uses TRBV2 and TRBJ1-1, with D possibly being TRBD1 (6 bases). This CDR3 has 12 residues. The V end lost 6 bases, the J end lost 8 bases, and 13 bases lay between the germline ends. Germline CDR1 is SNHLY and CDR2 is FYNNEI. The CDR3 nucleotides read TGTGCCAGCAGCCTATTGGGGGCGGAAGCTTTCTTT. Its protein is CASSLLGAEAFF.

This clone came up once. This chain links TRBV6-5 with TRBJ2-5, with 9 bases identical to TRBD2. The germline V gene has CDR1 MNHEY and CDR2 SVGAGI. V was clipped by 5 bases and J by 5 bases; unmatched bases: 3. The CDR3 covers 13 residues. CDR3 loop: CASSGTSLETQYF. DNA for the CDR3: TGTGCCAGCAGTGGGACTAGCTTGGAGACCCAGTACTTC.

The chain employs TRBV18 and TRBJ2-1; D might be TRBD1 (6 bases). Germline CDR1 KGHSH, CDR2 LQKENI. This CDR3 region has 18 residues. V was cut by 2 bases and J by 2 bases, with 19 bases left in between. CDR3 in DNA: TGTGCCAGCTCACCAAGGCTGCTGGGGGCTGTGCCCTACAATGAGCAGTTCTTC. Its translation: CASSPRLLGAVPYNEQFF.

This CDR3 is CASSFDHGTQYF. The DNA for the CDR3 is TGTGCCAGCAGCTTTGATCACGGGACCCAGTACTTC. This rearrangement joins TRBV5-5 to TRBJ2-5; unclear D gene. The V end was cut by 2 bases, the J end by 7 bases, with 9 bases between. Germline V lookup: CDR1 SGHKS, CDR2 YYEKEE (reference sequence). CDR3 length equals 12 residues.

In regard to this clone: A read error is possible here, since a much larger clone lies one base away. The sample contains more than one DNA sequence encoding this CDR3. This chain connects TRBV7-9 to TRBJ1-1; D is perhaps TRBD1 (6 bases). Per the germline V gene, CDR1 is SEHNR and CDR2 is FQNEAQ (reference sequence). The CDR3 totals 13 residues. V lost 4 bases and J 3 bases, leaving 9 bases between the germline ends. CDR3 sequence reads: CASSSQGDTEAFF. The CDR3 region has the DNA TGTGCCAGCAGCTCACAGGGTGACACTGAAGCTTTCTTT.

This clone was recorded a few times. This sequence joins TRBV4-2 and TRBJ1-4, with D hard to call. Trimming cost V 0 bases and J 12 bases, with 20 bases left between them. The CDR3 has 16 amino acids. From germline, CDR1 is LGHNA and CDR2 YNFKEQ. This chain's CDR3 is CASSQDGGGGRLELFF. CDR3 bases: TGTGCCAGCAGCCAAGACGGCGGCGGTGGTCGTTTGGAACTGTTTTTT.

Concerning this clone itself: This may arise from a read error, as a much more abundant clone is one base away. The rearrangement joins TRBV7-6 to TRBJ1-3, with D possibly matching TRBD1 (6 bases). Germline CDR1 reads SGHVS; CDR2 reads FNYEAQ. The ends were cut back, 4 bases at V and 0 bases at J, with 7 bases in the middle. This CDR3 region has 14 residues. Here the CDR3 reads CASSWDNSGNTIYF. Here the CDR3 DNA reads TGTGCCAGCAGCTGGGACAACTCTGGAAACACCATATATTTT.

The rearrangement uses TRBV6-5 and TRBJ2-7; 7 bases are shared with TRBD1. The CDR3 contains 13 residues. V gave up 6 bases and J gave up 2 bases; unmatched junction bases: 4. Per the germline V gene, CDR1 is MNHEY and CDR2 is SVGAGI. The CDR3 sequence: CASRGQPPYEQYF. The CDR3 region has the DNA TGTGCCAGCAGGGGACAGCCGCCCTACGAGCAGTACTTC.

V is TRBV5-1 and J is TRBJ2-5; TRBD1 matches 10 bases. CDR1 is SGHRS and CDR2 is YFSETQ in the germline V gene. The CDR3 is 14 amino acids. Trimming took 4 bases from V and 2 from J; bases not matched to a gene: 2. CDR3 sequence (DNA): TGCGCCAGCAGCAGGGACAGGGGACAAGAGACCCAGTACTTC. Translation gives CASSRDRGQETQYF.

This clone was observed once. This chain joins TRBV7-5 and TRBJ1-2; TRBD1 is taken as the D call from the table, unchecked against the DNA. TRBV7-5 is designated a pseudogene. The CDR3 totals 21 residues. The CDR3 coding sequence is TGTGTCAGAAGCTTAGCGCAGAAACAGGGGGCGCAGCTTTTTCGAGGCTATGGCTACACCTTC. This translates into CVRSLAQKQGAQLFRGYGYTF.